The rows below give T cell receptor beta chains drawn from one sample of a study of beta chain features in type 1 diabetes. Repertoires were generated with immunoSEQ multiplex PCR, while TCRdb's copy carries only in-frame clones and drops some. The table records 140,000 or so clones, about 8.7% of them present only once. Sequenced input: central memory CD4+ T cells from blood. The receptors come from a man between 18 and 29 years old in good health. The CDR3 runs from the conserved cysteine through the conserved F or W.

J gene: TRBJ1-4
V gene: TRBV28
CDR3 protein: CASTPAGTGDEKLFF

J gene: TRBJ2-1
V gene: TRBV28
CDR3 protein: CAMLASYHEQFF

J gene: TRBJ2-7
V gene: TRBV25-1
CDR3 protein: CASFRGLYEQYF

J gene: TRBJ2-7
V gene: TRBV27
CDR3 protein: CASSLQQTIYEQYF

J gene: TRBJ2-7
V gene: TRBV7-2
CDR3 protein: CASSFTFSSEYEQYF

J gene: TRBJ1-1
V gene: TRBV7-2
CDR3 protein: CASRPYTGEFVVAFF

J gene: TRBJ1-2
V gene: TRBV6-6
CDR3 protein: CAISGTGEGGYTF

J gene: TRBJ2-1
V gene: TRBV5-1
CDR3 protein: CASSSREAGLYNEQFF

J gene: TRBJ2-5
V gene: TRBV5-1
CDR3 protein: CASSPEVPETQYF

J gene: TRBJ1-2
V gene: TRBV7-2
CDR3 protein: CASSSPQTGYHGYTF

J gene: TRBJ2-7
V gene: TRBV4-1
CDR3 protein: CASSQGLAGGEQYF

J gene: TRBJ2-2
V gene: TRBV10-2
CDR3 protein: CASRLAPTGELFF

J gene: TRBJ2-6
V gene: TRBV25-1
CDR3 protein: CASTSRSGANVLTF

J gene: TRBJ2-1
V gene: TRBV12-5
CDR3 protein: CASGLESGYNEQFF

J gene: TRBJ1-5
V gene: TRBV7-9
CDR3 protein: CASSEQDQPQHF

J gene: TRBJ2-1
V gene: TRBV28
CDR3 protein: CASRRQGRGYNEQFF

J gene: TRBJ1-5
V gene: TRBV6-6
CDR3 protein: CASSYGDFQPQHF

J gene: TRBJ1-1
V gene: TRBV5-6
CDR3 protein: CASSLATDRRTEAFF

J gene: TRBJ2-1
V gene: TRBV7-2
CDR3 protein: CASSYDSISYNEQFF

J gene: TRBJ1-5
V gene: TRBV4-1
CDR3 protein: CASSQPTGAGTQPQHF

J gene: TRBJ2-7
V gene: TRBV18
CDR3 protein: CASSRQGFSYEQYF

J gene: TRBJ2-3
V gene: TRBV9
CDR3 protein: CASREGLHTDTQYF

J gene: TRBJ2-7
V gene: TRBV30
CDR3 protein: CAWTTGGRAYEQYF

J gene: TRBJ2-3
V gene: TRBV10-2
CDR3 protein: CASSESHSTDTQYF

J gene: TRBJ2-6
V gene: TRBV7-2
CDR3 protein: CASSTSGGAGANVLTF

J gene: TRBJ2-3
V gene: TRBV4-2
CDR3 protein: CASNHGGKDTQYF

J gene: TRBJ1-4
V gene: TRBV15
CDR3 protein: CATSSHRENEKLFF

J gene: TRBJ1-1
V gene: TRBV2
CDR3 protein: CASTPTGHNTEAFF

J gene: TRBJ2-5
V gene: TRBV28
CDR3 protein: CASHPQGKETQYF

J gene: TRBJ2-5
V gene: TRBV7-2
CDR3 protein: CASSLGQGETQYF

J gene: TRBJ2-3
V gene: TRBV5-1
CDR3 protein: CASSPLPSTDTQYF

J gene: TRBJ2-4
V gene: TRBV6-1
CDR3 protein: CASRGQTTNIQYF

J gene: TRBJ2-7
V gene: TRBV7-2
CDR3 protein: CASSLAAGGLNEQYF

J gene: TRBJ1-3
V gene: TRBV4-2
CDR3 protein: CASSPSVSGNTIYF

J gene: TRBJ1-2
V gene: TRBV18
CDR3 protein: CASSPEGTAGYTF

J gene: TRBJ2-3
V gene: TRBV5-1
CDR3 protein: CASSIVSGSTDTQYF

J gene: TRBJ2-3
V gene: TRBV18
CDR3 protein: CASSPLGGGADTQYF

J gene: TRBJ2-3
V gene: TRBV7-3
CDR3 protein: CASSLLGHNTDTQYF

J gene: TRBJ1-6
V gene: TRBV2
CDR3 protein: CASSEAGSGTGQNSPLHF

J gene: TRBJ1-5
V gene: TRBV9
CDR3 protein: CASTVPGQGDSNQPQHF

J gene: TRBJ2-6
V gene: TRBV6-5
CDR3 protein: CASSPREAGANVLTF